This T cell receptor beta chain was captured by sequencing in a study of PD-1 blockade in classical Hodgkin lymphoma. Here immunoSEQ multiplex PCR was the method, and the copy in TCRdb shows in-frame clones only, minus some. The data hold roughly 97,000 clones, with roughly 83% observed a single time. The CDR3 length is 14 residues. CDR1 MNHNS and CDR2 SASEGT come from the germline V gene. All trial patients relapsed after autologous stem cell transplantation. The source was peripheral blood mononuclear cells (PBMCs), collected at baseline. This sequence originates from a human donor with classical Hodgkin lymphoma. This chain connects TRBV6-1 to TRBJ2-7; TRBD1 matches at 7 bases. In DNA, the CDR3 is TGTGCTACCTCCGGGACAGCTCCTTCCTACGAGCAGTACTTC. This sequence encodes CATSGTAPSYEQYF.